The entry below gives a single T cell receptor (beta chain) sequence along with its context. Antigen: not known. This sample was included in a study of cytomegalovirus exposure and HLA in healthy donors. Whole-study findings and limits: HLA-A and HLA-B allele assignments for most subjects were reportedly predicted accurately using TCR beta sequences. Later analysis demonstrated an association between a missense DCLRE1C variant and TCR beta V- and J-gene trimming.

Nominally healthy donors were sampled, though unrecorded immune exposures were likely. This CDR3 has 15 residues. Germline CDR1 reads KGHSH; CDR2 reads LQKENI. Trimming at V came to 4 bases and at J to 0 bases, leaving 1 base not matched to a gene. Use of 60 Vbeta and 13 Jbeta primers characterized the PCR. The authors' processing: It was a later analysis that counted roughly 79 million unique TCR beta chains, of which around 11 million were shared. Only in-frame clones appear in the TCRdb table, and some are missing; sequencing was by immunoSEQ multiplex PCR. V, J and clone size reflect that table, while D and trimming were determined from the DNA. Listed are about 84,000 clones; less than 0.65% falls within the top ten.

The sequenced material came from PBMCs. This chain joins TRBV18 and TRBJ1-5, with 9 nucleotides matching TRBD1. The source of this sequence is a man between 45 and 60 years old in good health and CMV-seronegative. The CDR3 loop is CASSQGQGSNQPQHF. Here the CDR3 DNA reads TGTGCCAGCTCACAGGGACAGGGTAGCAATCAGCCCCAGCATTTT.